These 18 T cell receptor beta chains came from one sample sequenced in a study of blood T cell repertoires in COVID-19. This table comes from immunoSEQ multiplex PCR, and its TCRdb copy is limited to in-frame clones, with some not included. The sample has over 150,000 clones, roughly four fifths seen once. The sequenced material came from PBMCs or T cells enriched from blood (not recorded which). The receptors derive from a middle-aged man who had recovered from COVID-19.

Written as DNA, the CDR3 is TGTGCCATCAGGGAACAGCTGAACGTCTATGGCTACACCTTC. Translating gives CAIREQLNVYGYTF. The chain uses TRBV10-3 and TRBJ1-2; D uncertain. Deletions cut 6 bases from V and 4 bases from J, with 15 bases between. CDR1 ENHRY and CDR2 SYGVKD come from the germline V gene. CDR3 length: 14 residues.

The V call is TRBV3-1 (or the pseudogene TRBV3-2), the J call TRBJ2-1; D may be TRBD2 (5 bases). The CDR3 contains 16 residues. CDR1 and CDR2 from the germline V gene are LGHDT and YNNKEL (reference sequence). Trimming removed 0 bases from V and 0 bases from J, with 9 bases in between. Here the CDR3 reads CASSQDLGSSYNEQFF. DNA for the CDR3: TGTGCCAGCAGCCAAGATTTGGGGAGCTCCTACAATGAGCAGTTCTTC.

The table lists this clone with a count of one. The gene calls are TRBV4-2 and TRBJ2-3, with TRBD2 identical over 8 bases. Germline CDR1 LGHNA, CDR2 YNFKEQ. With 4 bases clipped from V and 5 bases from J, the junction kept 17 bases outside the gene matches. The CDR3 has 18 amino acids. DNA for the CDR3: TGTGCCAGCAGCCCCGGGGTCGGGAGGGCCGGCCGAGAAGATACGCAGTATTTT. Encoded protein: CASSPGVGRAGREDTQYF.

The rearrangement uses TRBV29-1 and TRBJ2-3, with D hard to call. CDR1 is SQVTM, CDR2 ANQGSEA, per germline. Trimming cost V 3 bases and J 3 bases, with 7 bases left between them. The CDR3 has 12 amino acids. CDR3 sequence: CSVESATDTQYF. The CDR3 region has the DNA TGCAGCGTTGAGAGCGCAACAGATACGCAGTATTTT.

This clone was detected only once. The chain couples TRBV5-8 to TRBJ2-5; 8 nucleotides line up with TRBD1. V gave up 0 bases and J gave up 2 bases; unmatched junction bases: 0. The CDR3 loop spans 14 amino acids. Per the germline V gene, CDR1 is SGHTS and CDR2 is YDEGEE. The DNA of the CDR3 is TGTGCCAGCAGCTTGGGGACAGGGCAAGAGACCCAGTACTTC. Translated: CASSLGTGQETQYF.

The chain recombines TRBV2 with TRBJ2-3; 7 nucleotides align to TRBD1. The CDR3 length is 16 residues. Germline CDR1 is SNHLY and CDR2 is FYNNEI. The V gene end was trimmed by 8 bases and the J gene end by 3 bases; junction bases not matched to a gene: 14. The CDR3 bases are TGTGCCAGCGTAGGCGAAGGGGGCGTTAGTACAGATACGCAGTATTTT. Encoded protein: CASVGEGGVSTDTQYF. Drawing the rest from reference TRBV2 and TRBJ2-3, the complete variable domain is EPEVTQTPSHQVTQMGQEVILRCVPISNHLYFYWYRQILGQKVEFLVSFYNNEISEKSEIFDDQFSVERPDGSNFTLKIRSTKLEDSAMYFCASVGEGGVSTDTQYFGPGTRLTVL.

The rearrangement links TRBV6-5 to TRBJ2-7, with a possible D match to TRBD1 (6 bases). The CDR3 spans 15 residues. V gave up 0 bases and J gave up 4 bases, with 13 bases separating them. Germline assignment: CDR1 MNHEY and CDR2 SVGAGI. The CDR3 bases are TGTGCCAGCAGTTACTCGGGGGCCCAGGGATACGAGCAGTACGTC. It translates to CASSYSGAQGYEQYV.

This rearrangement joins TRBV6-6 to TRBJ1-2; possible D gene TRBD1, 5 bases. This CDR3 contains 16 residues. CDR1 and CDR2 from the germline V gene are MNHNY and SVGAGI (reference sequence). Trimming removed 5 bases at V and 4 bases at J, with 20 bases between. This chain's CDR3 is CASSQAGTPEAYGYTF. The CDR3 DNA follows: TGTGCCAGCAGTCAAGCCGGGACTCCGGAGGCCTATGGCTACACCTTC.

The chain uses TRBV2 and TRBJ2-7; the D gene is possibly TRBD1 (6 bases). The CDR3 is 15 amino acids. CDR1 and CDR2 (germline): SNHLY, FYNNEI. V lost 5 bases, J lost 6 bases, and 20 bases lay in between. Written as DNA, the CDR3 is TGTGCCAGCAGTACTACGCCGGGACACTGGCCCGAGCAGTACGTC. Translated: CASSTTPGHWPEQYV.

V and J are TRBV3-1 (or the pseudogene TRBV3-2) and TRBJ2-1, with 8 bases aligning to TRBD2. The V segment lost 4 bases and the J segment 3 bases; nucleotides outside the gene matches: 5. The CDR3 loop spans 15 amino acids. Germline assignment: CDR1 LGHDT and CDR2 YNNKEL (reference sequence). The CDR3 sequence is CASSLSGIFYNEQFF. As DNA, the CDR3 is TGTGCCAGCAGCCTTAGCGGGATCTTCTACAATGAGCAGTTCTTC.

Comment on this clone: This sample also contains other DNA sequences that code for the same CDR3. The rearrangement uses TRBV7-2 and TRBJ1-3, with a possible D match to TRBD1 (5 bases). The CDR3 sequence is 14 residues long. Trimming took 2 bases from V and 0 from J, leaving 5 bases between them. Germline lookup yields CDR1 SGHTA and CDR2 FQGNSA. The CDR3 loop reads CASSLQGSGNTIYF. The CDR3 DNA follows: TGTGCCAGCAGCTTACAGGGCTCTGGAAACACCATATATTTT.

The chain has TRBV5-6 and TRBJ1-2; 7 bases match TRBD1. Germline V gene lookup returns CDR1 SGHDT and CDR2 YYEEEE. The V gene end was trimmed by 6 bases and the J gene end by 7 bases; junction bases not matched to a gene: 12. The CDR3 is 14 amino acids. Here the CDR3 reads CASIERGTALGYTF. The CDR3 bases are TGTGCCAGCATCGAGAGGGGGACAGCCCTTGGCTACACCTTC.

J is TRBJ1-2 and V is TRBV5-1, with 8 bases fitting TRBD1. After removal of 0 bases from V and 4 bases from J, the junction contained 8 bases not matched to a gene. Per germline, CDR1 SGHRS and CDR2 YFSETQ. CDR3 length: 16 residues. The CDR3 loop is CASSLGGRGRGYGYTF. The CDR3 bases are TGCGCCAGCAGCTTGGGGGGCAGGGGGCGCGGCTATGGCTACACCTTC. The whole variable domain, remainder taken from reference TRBV5-1 and TRBJ1-2, is KAGVTQTPRYLIKTRGQQVTLSCSPISGHRSVSWYQQTPGQGLQFLFEYFSETQRNKGNFPGRFSGRQFSNSRSEMNVSTLELGDSALYLCASSLGGRGRGYGYTFGSGTRLTVV.

The chain employs TRBV7-2 and TRBJ1-1; D might be TRBD1 (6 bases). Germline V gene lookup returns CDR1 SGHTA and CDR2 FQGNSA. The CDR3 totals 17 residues. V was trimmed by 5 bases and J by 0 bases, leaving 19 bases between them. The CDR3 DNA reads TGTGCCAGCAGCCCGCCCCCAGGACAGTACATGAACACTGAAGCTTTCTTT. The encoded protein is CASSPPPGQYMNTEAFF.

This chain joins TRBV19 and TRBJ1-1, with 7 bases that match TRBD1. The trim removed 6 bases at V and 1 base at J, leaving 2 bases unmatched. This CDR3 has 13 residues. Germline CDR1 is LNHDA and CDR2 is SQIVND (reference sequence). The CDR3 DNA is TGTGCCAGTAGCTACAGGGGGAACACTGAAGCTTTCTTT. As protein: CASSYRGNTEAFF.

This clone came up many times. The rearrangement uses TRBV7-9 and TRBJ1-4, with D possibly TRBD1 on 5 matching bases. The CDR3 spans 15 residues. The ends were cut back, 6 bases at V and 8 bases at J, with 19 bases in the middle. Germline CDR1 reads SEHNR; CDR2 reads FQNEAQ (reference sequence). This CDR3 reads CASRHGQTPKEKLFF. In DNA, the CDR3 is TGTGCCAGCAGACATGGACAAACCCCAAAGGAAAAACTGTTTTTT.

This chain's CDR3 is CASSLGGSNIQYF. The CDR3 DNA sequence: TGCGCCAGCAGCTTGGGAGGGAGTAACATTCAGTACTTC. This chain connects TRBV5-1 to TRBJ2-4; weak D call: TRBD2 (5 bases). CDR1 is SGHRS, CDR2 YFSETQ, per germline. V dropped 0 bases and J dropped 7 bases, with 8 bases sitting between them. This CDR3 region has 13 residues.

V and J are TRBV5-1 and TRBJ2-1, with D hard to call. This CDR3 spans 13 amino acids. Germline V gene sequence: CDR1 SGHRS, CDR2 YFSETQ. The CDR3: CVSYERVNNEQFF. The CDR3 DNA reads TGCGTCAGTTACGAAAGAGTCAACAATGAGCAGTTCTTC.